This TCR beta chain originates from a study of neurological immune-mediated disorders. With 4 bases removed from V and 2 bases from J, the gap between germline ends came to 8 bases. The CDR3 has 14 amino acids. Germline V CDR1 and CDR2: LGHDT, YNNKEL (reference sequence). This clonotype was counted at least ten times. Its antigen is as yet unknown. Each TCR transcript was tagged with a 10-nucleotide random UMI during 5'RACE. Over 160 million TCR-beta sequences, together covering 15-18 subjects, were produced by every individual sequencing run that was carried out. TCRdb reprocessed the 5' RACE reads with MiXCR, giving one entry per CDR3 protein. The sample contains 55,000 to 65,000 distinct CDR3 sequences, about 13% of which appear only once. Broader study findings: Sharing of CDR3 amino acid sequences among expanded clones across subjects was absent, suggesting private repertoires in all groups.

This TCR came from a woman aged 55-70 years with HTLV-1-associated myelopathy (HAM/TSP). The chain uses TRBV3-1 and TRBJ2-2; D is possibly TRBD1 (6 bases). Sequenced material: PBMCs. The CDR3 nucleotides are TGTGCCAGCAGCCGGGGGCGAAACACCGGGGAGCTGTTTTTT. It is translated as CASSRGRNTGELFF.